The clone carrying this T cell receptor beta chain was detected a few times. The source of the sample is a study of breast tumors, draining lymph nodes, adjacent tissues. V was clipped by 4 bases and J by 4 bases, with 23 bases between them. This CDR3 is 18 amino acids long. From germline, CDR1 is MNHNS and CDR2 SASEGT. One entry per CDR3 protein results from TCRdb running MiXCR on the multiplex PCR reads. The data show tens of thousands of distinct CDR3 sequences, about 21% seen once. The lymph nodes were axillary draining lymph nodes from breast cancer patients. V is TRBV6-1 and J is TRBJ2-1, with D tentatively TRBD2 (5 bases). This TCR derives from a female donor with breast cancer. Some clones in this sample may be carry-over from other donors' samples. Sequencing was done on a sample of axillary lymph node tissue. CDR3 residues: CASSGSTGMTGSYNEQFF. The CDR3 region has the DNA TGTGCCAGCAGTGGTTCTACCGGGATGACGGGATCTTACAATGAGCAGTTCTTC.